This T cell receptor (beta chain) was identified during a study of tumor and adjacent non-tumor tissue in lung cancer. Study background: Stage I to III disease affected 10 men and roughly 5 women aged roughly 31 to 76. On average, productive TCRbeta reads reached around 4 million per sample.

This sample's RNA came from whole unsorted tissue. Donors were chemotherapy-naive, newly diagnosed lung cancer surgical patients in China, August–November 2014. Trimming took off 7 bases at V and 2 bases at J, with 21 bases between the two ends. Germline CDR1 MNHNS, CDR2 SASEGT. The CDR3 consists of 17 residues. A modified ARM-PCR protocol with three rounds of nested PCR amplified TCRbeta. TCRdb itself ran the multiplex PCR reads through MiXCR, one entry per CDR3 protein. The sample holds 85,000 to 100,000 distinct CDR3 sequences, approximately 65% seen once. Input material: lung tumor tissue. The rearrangement links TRBV6-1 to TRBJ1-5; D ambiguous. The sequence came from a man aged 55 to 70 with non-small cell lung cancer. The CDR3 reads CASTDVHEGGGNQPQHF. Written as DNA, the CDR3 is TGTGCCAGCACTGACGTACACGAGGGTGGGGGCAATCAGCCCCAGCATTTT.